Listed below are T cell receptor beta chains from one sample, sequenced in a study of blood T cell repertoires in COVID-19. The protocol was immunoSEQ multiplex PCR, while the TCRdb copy is restricted to in-frame clones and leaves out a portion. The data show around 450,000 clones, around 87% seen once. Source material: PBMCs or T cells enriched from blood (not recorded which). The receptor set was obtained from a woman aged 18 to 35 who had recovered from COVID-19. The CDR3 runs from the conserved cysteine through the conserved F or W. Fields, in order: CDR3 protein, V gene, J gene.

CDR3: CASSPTQGSSFQNTEAFF; V: TRBV5-1; J: TRBJ1-1
CDR3: CASSKNPRNTEAFF; V: TRBV19; J: TRBJ1-1
CDR3: CASSLSSGGSSGELFF; V: TRBV11-2; J: TRBJ2-2
CDR3: CASSVVSAYNEQFF; V: TRBV9; J: TRBJ2-1
CDR3: CASGKPTSGSVTDTQYF; V: TRBV12-5; J: TRBJ2-3
CDR3: CASSLLGATNYGYTF; V: TRBV28; J: TRBJ1-2
CDR3: CASSLSYRVDYGYTF; V: TRBV7-9; J: TRBJ1-2
CDR3: CASRPWGQQPQHF; V: TRBV6-5; J: TRBJ1-5
CDR3: CASSTAGGTQYF; V: TRBV25-1; J: TRBJ2-3
CDR3: CASSLRRTGLNTEAFF; V: TRBV18; J: TRBJ1-1
CDR3: CASSRGRGNTEAFF; V: TRBV11-2; J: TRBJ1-1
CDR3: CASSLGTGNTEAFF; V: TRBV7-6; J: TRBJ1-1
CDR3: CATQPRANTEAFF; V: TRBV3-1/TRBV3-2; J: TRBJ1-1
CDR3: CASSQSAGVPTDTQYF; V: TRBV4-1; J: TRBJ2-3
CDR3: CASSIDTRGSSYGYTF; V: TRBV19; J: TRBJ1-2
CDR3: CASSPESLFYGSRGLGQYF; V: TRBV3-1/TRBV3-2; J: TRBJ2-7
CDR3: CASSLQGSNTEAFF; V: TRBV5-1; J: TRBJ1-1
CDR3: CASAYGAGAQETQYF; V: TRBV7-7; J: TRBJ2-5
CDR3: CASSLWMGGFSGANVLTF; V: TRBV28; J: TRBJ2-6
CDR3: CASSEEARGGSDEQFF; V: TRBV10-1; J: TRBJ2-1
CDR3: CASSFERGQPQHF; V: TRBV28; J: TRBJ1-5
CDR3: CASSIGWGDEQFF; V: TRBV19; J: TRBJ2-1
CDR3: CASSQGTLSSYEQYF; V: TRBV11-2; J: TRBJ2-7
CDR3: CASSIAGGYEQFF; V: TRBV19; J: TRBJ2-1
CDR3: CASSEETSGHNEQFF; V: TRBV6-1; J: TRBJ2-1
CDR3: CASSLVGAGTEAFF; V: TRBV5-6; J: TRBJ1-1
CDR3: CASLRGFTEAFF; V: TRBV6-5; J: TRBJ1-1
CDR3: CASSSIETGPAREYF; V: TRBV27; J: TRBJ2-7
CDR3: CASSVEQGVGYTF; V: TRBV9; J: TRBJ1-2
CDR3: CASTLSQGAYNEQFF; V: TRBV6-5; J: TRBJ2-1
CDR3: CASSPGTGNFNYGYTF; V: TRBV4-1; J: TRBJ1-2
CDR3: CASSAGTGESYEQYF; V: TRBV10-1; J: TRBJ2-7
CDR3: CASSPTRRDTQYF; V: TRBV18; J: TRBJ2-3
CDR3: CASSSLTSGGASEETQYF; V: TRBV7-9; J: TRBJ2-5
CDR3: CASRLRQGKYTEAFF; V: TRBV5-6; J: TRBJ1-1
CDR3: CASSFRGAGANVLTF; V: TRBV11-2; J: TRBJ2-6
CDR3: CASSGGVLSYEQYF; V: TRBV7-9; J: TRBJ2-7
CDR3: CASSRRTPGNTIYF; V: TRBV6-6; J: TRBJ1-3
CDR3: CASSQDGGGTEAFF; V: TRBV3-1/TRBV3-2; J: TRBJ1-1
CDR3: CASSGTVAADYGYTF; V: TRBV28; J: TRBJ1-2
CDR3: CASTQNFRGYTF; V: TRBV5-1; J: TRBJ1-2
CDR3: CASSIRQGDGYTF; V: TRBV19; J: TRBJ1-2
CDR3: CASSTPQGRGNTIYF; V: TRBV19; J: TRBJ1-3
CDR3: CASSSGQGASNDEQYF; V: TRBV28; J: TRBJ2-7
CDR3: CASSMSTFNEKLFF; V: TRBV19; J: TRBJ1-4
CDR3: CASSLVQGANEKLFF; V: TRBV5-1; J: TRBJ1-4
CDR3: CSESSGGTYNEQFF; V: TRBV29-1; J: TRBJ2-1
CDR3: CASPWRVAYEQYF; V: TRBV10-2; J: TRBJ2-7
CDR3: CASSRTAGASSYEQYF; V: TRBV5-1; J: TRBJ2-7
CDR3: CASSHGVANTEAFF; V: TRBV5-4; J: TRBJ1-1
CDR3: CASSDLTGAAFQPQHF; V: TRBV28; J: TRBJ1-5
CDR3: CASSMGRGSGGRTDTQYF; V: TRBV11-2; J: TRBJ2-3